The 14 T cell receptor beta chains in this list originate from one sample, sequenced in a study of blood T cell repertoires in COVID-19. Libraries were prepared by immunoSEQ multiplex PCR; TCRdb keeps only in-frame clonotypes and omits some of them. The sample lists about 5,600 clones, approximately 88% seen once, with roughly 13% in the top ten. Sequencing was carried out using peripheral blood. The receptors derive from a human donor in a cohort sampled during active COVID-19.

The V and J genes are TRBV2 and TRBJ2-7, with 11 bases matching TRBD1. After removal of 8 bases from V and 4 bases from J, the junction contained 4 bases not matched to a gene. Germline values: CDR1 SNHLY, CDR2 FYNNEI. This CDR3 spans 13 amino acids. CDR3 amino acids: CASGRDRGYEQYF. Written as DNA, the CDR3 is TGTGCCAGCGGCCGGGACAGGGGGTACGAGCAGTACTTC.

The rearrangement uses TRBV9 and TRBJ2-7; TRBD2 matches at 11 bases. J gave up 2 bases and V 4 bases, and 5 bases lay outside the gene matches. CDR1 and CDR2 (germline): SGDLS, YYNGEE. The CDR3 runs to 15 residues. Here the CDR3 DNA reads TGTGCCAGCAGCCCAGGACTAGCGGGTACCTACGAGCAGTACTTC. This gives the protein CASSPGLAGTYEQYF.

The gene calls are TRBV19 and TRBJ2-1; D is possibly TRBD1 (6 bases). Between the trimmed V and J ends, which lost 9 bases and 4 bases, there was a span of 13 bases. This CDR3 spans 13 amino acids. The germline gives CDR1 LNHDA, CDR2 SQIVND (reference sequence). The CDR3, as DNA: TGTGCCAGCGCCTTCGACAGGTACAATGAGCAGTTCTTC. Protein sequence: CASAFDRYNEQFF.

This chain uses TRBV5-1 with TRBJ2-3; 8 bases agree with TRBD1. The trim removed 0 bases at V and 4 bases at J, leaving 4 bases unmatched. CDR3 length equals 15 residues. The V gene's germline CDR1 is SGHRS and CDR2 YFSETQ. CDR3 coding DNA: TGCGCCAGCAGCTTGGGTAGGACAGGGTCAGATACGCAGTATTTT. Its protein product is CASSLGRTGSDTQYF.

This clone has only a few counts. In nucleotides, the CDR3 is TGTGCCAGCAGCTGGGGGGGAATGAACACTGAAGCTTTCTTT. It encodes CASSWGGMNTEAFF. The rearrangement links TRBV5-8 to TRBJ1-1; D may be TRBD1 (5 bases). The CDR3 extends over 14 amino acids. V was trimmed by 3 bases and J by 0 bases, leaving 9 bases between them. CDR1 and CDR2 (germline): SGHTS, YDEGEE.

The chain uses TRBV28 and TRBJ1-1, with D perhaps TRBD1 (6 bases). Germline V CDR1 and CDR2: MDHEN, SYDVKM. The V gene lost 6 bases and the J gene lost 2 bases, with 19 bases spanning the gap. The CDR3 is 16 residues long. CDR3 sequence (DNA): TGTGCCAGCAGCCCACCCATTCGGGACATAAACACTGAAGCTTTCTTT. Translation gives CASSPPIRDINTEAFF.

The V and J genes are TRBV7-2 and TRBJ1-5; possibly TRBD1 for D (5 bases). From germline, CDR1 is SGHTA and CDR2 FQGNSA. Trimming cost V 2 bases and J 4 bases, with 12 bases left between them. This CDR3 is built from 15 residues. As DNA, the CDR3 is TGTGCCAGCAGCTTATCTCGAGGGACTAATCAGCCCCAGCATTTT. Its protein is CASSLSRGTNQPQHF.

CDR3 region: CATSGVGGSYNEKLFF. Written as DNA, the CDR3 is TGTGCCACCAGCGGTGTCGGGGGGAGTTATAATGAAAAACTGTTTTTT. The chain uses TRBV15 and TRBJ1-4; D possibly corresponds to TRBD1 (5 bases). Per germline, CDR1 LNHNV and CDR2 YYDKDF (reference sequence). The CDR3 loop spans 16 amino acids. Between the trimmed V and J ends, which lost 5 bases and 4 bases, there was a span of 17 bases.

DNA of the CDR3: TGCGCCAGCAGCTTGGGGCTAGCGGGAGCTCACGAGCAGTACTTC. Its translation: CASSLGLAGAHEQYF. The chain carries TRBV5-1 and TRBJ2-7; TRBD2 agrees at 10 bases. The V and J ends lost 0 bases and 5 bases, in that order; junction bases with no gene match: 5. The V gene's germline CDR1 is SGHRS and CDR2 YFSETQ. This CDR3 region has 15 residues. Combining the CDR3 with reference TRBV5-1 and TRBJ2-7 gives the whole variable domain KAGVTQTPRYLIKTRGQQVTLSCSPISGHRSVSWYQQTPGQGLQFLFEYFSETQRNKGNFPGRFSGRQFSNSRSEMNVSTLELGDSALYLCASSLGLAGAHEQYFGPGTRLTVT.

This CDR3 is CASSLEELRWDEQFF. Here the CDR3 DNA reads TGTGCCAGCAGCTTAGAAGAGTTGCGGTGGGATGAGCAGTTCTTC. V usage is TRBV11-2 and J usage is TRBJ2-1; D uncertain. V was trimmed by 0 bases and J by 8 bases, leaving 14 bases between them. Germline values: CDR1 SGHAT, CDR2 FQNNGV. The CDR3 covers 15 residues.

The rearrangement links TRBV12-3 or TRBV12-4 to TRBJ2-2; D is undetermined. This CDR3 spans 13 amino acids. V gave up 3 bases and J gave up 9 bases, with 11 bases separating them. The CDR3 spells CASSLGLSRELFF. CDR3 nucleotides: TGTGCCAGCAGTTTGGGCCTGTCCCGGGAGCTGTTTTTT.

This rearrangement joins TRBV4-1 to TRBJ1-4; D call uncertain. The CDR3 length is 13 residues. Germline assignment: CDR1 MGHRA and CDR2 YSYEKL. V gave up 1 base and J gave up 11 bases, with 11 bases separating them. CDR3 coding DNA: TGCGCCAGCAGCCAAGTGATCGCGGAGAAACTGTTTTTT. It translates to CASSQVIAEKLFF.

This chain connects TRBV5-1 to TRBJ2-1; possibly TRBD2 for D (5 bases). Germline loops: CDR1 SGHRS, CDR2 YFSETQ. Deletions cut 2 bases from V and 0 bases from J, with 15 bases between. The CDR3 length is 17 residues. In DNA, the CDR3 is TGCGCCAGCAGCTTCCGGACTGTGAGGAGCTCCTACAATGAGCAGTTCTTC. It encodes CASSFRTVRSSYNEQFF. Based on the CDR3 plus reference TRBV5-1 and TRBJ2-1, the full variable domain is KAGVTQTPRYLIKTRGQQVTLSCSPISGHRSVSWYQQTPGQGLQFLFEYFSETQRNKGNFPGRFSGRQFSNSRSEMNVSTLELGDSALYLCASSFRTVRSSYNEQFFGPGTRLTVL.

The chain couples TRBV12-3 or TRBV12-4 to TRBJ2-5; 9 nucleotides align to TRBD1. The CDR3 is made up of 13 amino acids. V trimming: 7 bases; J trimming: 6 bases; junction bases outside the gene matches: 6. DNA for the CDR3: TGTGCCAGCAATATACAGGGGGCGAAGACCCAGTACTTC. Translating it yields CASNIQGAKTQYF.